Following are 9 T cell receptor beta chains from one sample sequenced in a study of breast tumors, draining lymph nodes, adjacent tissues. Axillary draining lymph nodes of breast cancer patients supplied the node samples. TCRdb fed the multiplex PCR reads into MiXCR, producing one record per CDR3 protein. The table includes approximately 150,000 distinct CDR3 sequences, roughly 33% detected once. The sample comprised axillary lymph node tissue. Source of these receptors: a female donor with breast cancer. Some clones in this sample may be carry-over from other donors' samples.

The sample holds a few counts of this clonotype. One base away lies a much larger clone, so this may be a sequencing read error. This chain links TRBV3-1 with TRBJ2-7; D possibly corresponds to TRBD2 (6 bases). This CDR3 is built from 13 residues. CDR1 is LGHDT, CDR2 YNNKEL, per germline (reference sequence). CDR3 loop: CAGRAGSSYEQYF. The CDR3 DNA sequence: TGTGCCGGCAGAGCCGGGAGCTCCTACGAGCAGTACTTC.

A note on this clonotype: Germline is not matched at one junction end, which may reflect a read error. The chain joins TRBV10-3 to TRBJ2-6; D possibly matches TRBD1 or TRBD2 (5 bases each). This CDR3 contains 14 residues. CDR1 and CDR2 (germline): ENHRY, SYGVKD. CDR3 nucleotide sequence: TGTGCCATCGGCGAATCGTCCGGGGCTAACGTCCTGACTTTC. As protein: CAIGESSGANVLTF.

This clonotype was seen many times. The rearrangement uses TRBV7-9 and TRBJ2-6; D might be TRBD1 (6 bases). Germline-derived CDR1 and CDR2 are SEHNR and FQNEAQ (reference sequence). Trimming pared 4 bases from V and 2 bases from J, leaving 27 bases between. The length of the CDR3 is 21 residues. The CDR3 DNA is TGTGCCAGCAGCTCGAACAGGGAACCCTACAACCCACACCCTGGGGCCAACGTCCTGACTTTC. This gives the protein CASSSNREPYNPHPGANVLTF.

This clonotype was picked up many times. As DNA, the CDR3 is TGCGCCAGCAGCTTATTTCGGGAGACCCAGTACTTC. Protein sequence: CASSLFRETQYF. The V call is TRBV5-1, the J call TRBJ2-5; D is ambiguous. The CDR3 contains 12 residues. The germline V gene has CDR1 SGHRS and CDR2 YFSETQ. Between the trimmed V and J ends, which lost 2 bases and 5 bases, there was a span of 7 bases.

As concerns this clonotype: The missing conserved phenylalanine or tryptophan at the end of this CDR3 makes a read error likely. No DNA is shown, since the ends of the CDR3 on it are uncertain; the CDR3 is the one TCRdb lists. The chain couples TRBV11-2 to TRBJ2-1; the DNA was not compared with TRBD2, the D call given in the table. The CDR3 extends over 15 residues, inclusive of both ends. The V gene's germline CDR1 is SGHAT and CDR2 FQNNGV. The chain's CDR3 is CASSLGLAEENEQLV.

This clonotype has ten or more counts. The genes are TRBV30 and TRBJ1-3; D gene unclear. The CDR3 is made up of 14 amino acids. V dropped 3 bases and J dropped 2 bases, with 11 bases sitting between them. Per the germline V gene, CDR1 is GTSNPN and CDR2 is SVGIG (reference sequence). The CDR3 here is CAWSRRSTGNTIYF. The DNA of the CDR3 is TGTGCCTGGAGCCGTCGGTCTACTGGAAACACCATATATTTT. The variable domain in full, with the rest retrieved from reference TRBV30 and TRBJ1-3, is SQTIHQWPATLVQPVGSPLSLECTVEGTSNPNLYWYRQAAGRGLQLLFYSVGIGQISSEVPQNLSASRPQDRQFILSSKKLLLSDSGFYLCAWSRRSTGNTIYFGEGSWLTVV.

V and J are TRBV11-2 and TRBJ2-3, with 11 bases fitting TRBD2. The CDR3 contains 18 residues. V was pared by 4 bases and J by 0 bases, with 9 bases of the junction left unmatched. Germline-derived CDR1 and CDR2 are SGHAT and FQNNGV. Written as DNA, the CDR3 is TGTGCCAGCAGCTCAGGAACGACTAGCGGGATGAGCACAGATACGCAGTATTTT. It yields the protein CASSSGTTSGMSTDTQYF.

This clonotype occurred many times. The J gene is TRBJ2-5, the V gene TRBV10-2; 7 bases are shared with TRBD2. V was clipped by 6 bases and J by 1 base; unmatched bases: 2. Looked up from germline, CDR1 is WSHSY and CDR2 is SAAADI. This CDR3 region has 13 residues. The chain's CDR3 is CASRGLSQETQYF. The CDR3 nucleotides are TGCGCCAGCAGGGGACTATCCCAAGAGACCCAGTACTTC.

This clonotype was seen ten or more times. This sequence joins TRBV18 and TRBJ2-2, with 9 positions matching TRBD1. After removal of 3 bases from V and 7 bases from J, the junction contained 6 bases not matched to a gene. This CDR3 contains 15 residues. Per germline, CDR1 KGHSH and CDR2 LQKENI. For the CDR3, the DNA is TGTGCCAGCTCACCTGGACAGGGGACCGTCGGGGAGCTGTTTTTT. Its protein is CASSPGQGTVGELFF.